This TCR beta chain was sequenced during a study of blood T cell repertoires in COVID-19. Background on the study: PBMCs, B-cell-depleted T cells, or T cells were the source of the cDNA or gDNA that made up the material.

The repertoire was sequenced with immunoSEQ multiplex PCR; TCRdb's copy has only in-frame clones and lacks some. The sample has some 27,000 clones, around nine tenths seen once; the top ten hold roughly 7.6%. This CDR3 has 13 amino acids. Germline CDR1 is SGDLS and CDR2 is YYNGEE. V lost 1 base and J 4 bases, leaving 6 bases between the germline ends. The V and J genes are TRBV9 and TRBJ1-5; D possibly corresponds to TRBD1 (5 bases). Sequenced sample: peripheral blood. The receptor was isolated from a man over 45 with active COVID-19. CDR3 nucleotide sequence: TGTGCCAGCAGCGTACAGGGAAATCAGCCCCAGCATTTT. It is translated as CASSVQGNQPQHF.